This entry describes one T cell receptor beta chain. The antigen is not known. This record belongs to a study of lymphopenia after photon versus proton radiotherapy. Study-level points and caveats: Post-nadir TCR diversity decline inversely tracked overall survival among those who died. After the lymphocyte nadir, photon-treated repertoires showed oligoclonal expansion, especially of CD8+ Temra cells. Survival link was tested only in deceased patients; proton benefit remains a possibility.

TCRdb's copy holds only in-frame clones and misses some; the assay was immunoSEQ multiplex PCR. The table lists around 160,000 clones, less than 90% of them singletons. Germline values: CDR1 LGHNT, CDR2 FRNRAP. V lost 1 base and J lost 0, with 8 bases in between. This CDR3 contains 15 residues. J is TRBJ2-3 and V is TRBV12-5; the D is unclear. The sample consisted of peripheral blood, taken from a patient treated with photon-based radiotherapy. This receptor was obtained from a man aged 50 to 60 with gastric cancer. The chain's CDR3 is CASGLGPLSTDTQYF. CDR3 DNA: TGTGCTAGTGGTTTGGGGCCCCTAAGCACAGATACGCAGTATTTT. Supplemented by reference TRBV12-5 and TRBJ2-3, the full variable domain reads DARVTQTPRHKVTEMGQEVTMRCQPILGHNTVFWYRQTMMQGLELLAYFRNRAPLDDSGMPKDRFSAEMPDATLATLKIQPSEPRDSAVYFCASGLGPLSTDTQYFGPGTRLTVL.